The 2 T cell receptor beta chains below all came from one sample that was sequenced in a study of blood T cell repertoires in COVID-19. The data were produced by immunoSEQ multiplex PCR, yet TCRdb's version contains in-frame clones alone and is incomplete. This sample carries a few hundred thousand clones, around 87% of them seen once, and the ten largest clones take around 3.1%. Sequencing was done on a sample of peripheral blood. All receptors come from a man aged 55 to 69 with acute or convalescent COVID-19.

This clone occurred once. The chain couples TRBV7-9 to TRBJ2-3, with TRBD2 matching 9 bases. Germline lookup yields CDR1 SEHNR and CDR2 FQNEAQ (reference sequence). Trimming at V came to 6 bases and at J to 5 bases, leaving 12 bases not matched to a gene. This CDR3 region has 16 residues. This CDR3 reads CASRVSGGNVEDTQYF. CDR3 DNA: TGTGCCAGCAGAGTAAGCGGGGGGAATGTTGAAGATACGCAGTATTTT.

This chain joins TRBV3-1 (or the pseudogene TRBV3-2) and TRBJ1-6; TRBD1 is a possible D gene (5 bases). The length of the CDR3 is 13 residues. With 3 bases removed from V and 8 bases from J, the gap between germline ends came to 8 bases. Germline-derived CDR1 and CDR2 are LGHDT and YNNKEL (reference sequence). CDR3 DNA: TGTGCCAGCAGCCATGTAGGGGATTCACCCCTCCACTTT. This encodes CASSHVGDSPLHF.